The rows below give T cell receptor beta chains drawn from one sample of a study of T-cell memory formation after mild COVID-19. TCRdb itself ran the 5' RACE reads through MiXCR, one entry per CDR3 protein. The table lists roughly 86,000 distinct CDR3 sequences, less than 15% of them singletons. The material sequenced was PBMCs or a T cell subset sorted from them (not recorded which). Receptors originate from a man between 18 and 29 years old who had mild COVID-19 (a few samples of this study predate the infection). Cell type and time point are not known. Each CDR3 is given with its conserved first and last residue. A D gene is named only where the DNA matches it firmly. Size values are once, few and many counts, or a class for expanded clones, and some rows have none.

v_call	d_call	j_call	clone_size	cdr3_aa	cdr3_nt
TRBV10-3	-	TRBJ2-5	-	CAISESINGEIPQYQETQYF	TGTGCCATCAGTGAGTCAATTAACGGGGAAATCCCCCAGTACCAAGAGACCCAGTACTTC
TRBV29-1	-	TRBJ2-7	-	CSAAEGGVGEQYF	TGCAGCGCGGCCGAGGGGGGGGTCGGCGAGCAGTACTTC
TRBV4-1	-	TRBJ1-4	-	CASSQERASNEKLFF	TGCGCCAGCAGCCAAGAGAGGGCATCTAATGAAAAACTGTTTTTT
TRBV7-9	-	TRBJ1-6	-	CASSLTGENSPLHF	TGTGCCAGCAGCTTAACGGGGGAAAATTCACCCCTCCACTTT
TRBV12-3/TRBV12-4	-	TRBJ1-5	-	CASSHNPWGNQPQHF	TGTGCCAGCAGTCACAATCCCTGGGGCAATCAGCCCCAGCATTTT
TRBV4-1	-	TRBJ1-2	-	CASSQGQAGRFYYGYTF	TGCGCCAGCAGCCAAGGGCAGGCCGGCAGGTTCTACTATGGCTACACCTTC
TRBV24-1	-	TRBJ1-2	few	CATSDRGSLYGYTF	TGTGCCACCAGTGATCGGGGCAGCCTTTATGGCTACACCTTC
TRBV3-1	-	TRBJ2-5	few	CASSADLETQYF	TGTGCCAGCAGCGCCGATCTGGAGACCCAGTACTTC
TRBV7-9	TRBD2	TRBJ2-7	few	CASSAGDTFRLEQYF	TGTGCCAGCTCCGCGGGGGATACGTTCAGGCTCGAGCAGTACTTC
TRBV4-2	-	TRBJ1-2	few	CASSQDWSGRAFSGYTF	TGTGCCAGCAGCCAAGATTGGAGCGGCAGGGCTTTTTCTGGCTACACCTTC
TRBV29-1	TRBD2	TRBJ2-5	-	CSLGGETQYF	TGCAGCCTGGGGGGGGAGACCCAGTACTTC
TRBV9	-	TRBJ2-2	-	CASSDPGTDTGELFF	TGTGCCAGCAGCGACCCAGGGACGGACACCGGGGAGCTGTTTTTT
TRBV3-1	-	TRBJ1-5	few	CASSQDSGGYQPQHF	TGTGCCAGCAGCCAAGATTCGGGGGGATATCAGCCCCAGCATTTT
TRBV4-1	-	TRBJ2-5	-	CASSQAAGLQETQYF	TGCGCCAGCAGCCAAGCAGCGGGCTTACAAGAGACCCAGTACTTC
TRBV6-6	-	TRBJ2-7	-	CASRTGEPMEQYF	TGTGCCAGCAGGACCGGAGAGCCGATGGAGCAGTACTTC
TRBV7-9	-	TRBJ2-2	-	CASSLAGGPDGELFF	TGTGCCAGCAGCTTAGCCGGGGGGCCGGACGGGGAGCTGTTTTTT
TRBV4-3	-	TRBJ2-5	-	CASSQADRGTQYF	TGCGCCAGCAGCCAAGCCGACAGAGGGACCCAGTACTTC
TRBV12-3/TRBV12-4	TRBD2	TRBJ2-3	many	CASSLLAGDTDTQYF	TGTGCCAGCAGTTTGCTAGCGGGGGACACAGATACGCAGTATTTT
TRBV12-3/TRBV12-4	-	TRBJ1-1	-	CASTKGTVLNTEAFF	TGTGCCAGCACCAAGGGGACGGTTCTAAACACTGAAGCTTTCTTT
TRBV7-9	-	TRBJ2-7	-	CASSPGNSYEQYF	TGTGCCAGCAGCCCGGGAAACTCCTACGAGCAGTACTTC
TRBV7-2	-	TRBJ1-2	-	CASSLGWGEGGYTF	TGTGCCAGCAGCTTAGGATGGGGGGAAGGCGGCTACACCTTC
TRBV2	-	TRBJ1-1	few	CASSDRRPQVHGAEAFF	TGTGCCAGCAGTGATCGCCGCCCACAGGTCCATGGGGCTGAAGCTTTCTTT
TRBV7-2	-	TRBJ1-2	few	CASSFAGDALDNYGYTF	TGTGCCAGCAGCTTTGCGGGGGACGCACTAGATAACTATGGCTACACCTTC
TRBV6-1	-	TRBJ2-2	few	CASSVGAGAGELFF	TGTGCCAGCAGTGTAGGGGCTGGGGCCGGGGAGCTGTTTTTT
TRBV5-1	-	TRBJ2-3	many	CASSLGVASTDTQYF	TGCGCCAGCAGCTTAGGAGTGGCCTCCACAGATACGCAGTATTTT
TRBV6-5	-	TRBJ2-3	-	CASSYGVSGSTDTQYF	TGTGCCAGCAGTTACGGTGTGAGCGGGAGCACAGATACGCAGTATTTT
TRBV4-1	-	TRBJ1-3	-	CASSQDRSSGNTIYF	TGCGCCAGCAGCCAAGATCGGTCCTCTGGAAACACCATATATTTT
TRBV27	TRBD1	TRBJ2-2	-	CASSYGDSGELFF	TGTGCCAGCAGTTATGGGGACAGCGGGGAGCTGTTTTTT
TRBV7-2	-	TRBJ1-6	many	CASGQSSYNSPLHF	TGTGCCAGTGGACAGAGCTCCTATAATTCACCCCTCCACTTT
TRBV30	-	TRBJ1-1	few	CAWSSNLAPLNTEAFF	TGTGCCTGGAGTTCCAACCTCGCTCCACTGAACACTGAAGCTTTCTTT
TRBV7-9	-	TRBJ2-1	few	CASSLGLGSAYNEQFF	TGTGCCAGCAGCTTGGGGTTAGGGTCGGCATACAATGAGCAGTTCTTC
TRBV12-3/TRBV12-4	-	TRBJ1-1	-	CASTLGNTEDFF	TGTGCCAGCACTCTGGGGAACACTGAAGATTTCTTT
TRBV7-9	-	TRBJ1-1	-	CASSSSRVGKNTEAFF	TGTGCCAGCAGCTCATCCCGGGTCGGTAAGAACACTGAAGCTTTCTTT
TRBV7-9	TRBD1	TRBJ2-3	few	CASSLEGTAPQYF	TGTGCCAGCAGCTTAGAGGGGACAGCACCGCAGTATTTT
TRBV5-1	-	TRBJ1-1	once	CASSLGWGVGTEAFF	TGCGCCAGCAGCTTGGGATGGGGGGTCGGCACTGAAGCTTTCTTT
TRBV5-6	-	TRBJ2-3	few	CASSLAYLSTDTQYF	TGTGCCAGCAGCTTGGCTTACCTTTCCACAGATACGCAGTATTTT
TRBV4-1	-	TRBJ1-1	-	CASSQVVGGMNTEAFF	TGCGCCAGCAGCCAGGTGGTAGGGGGGATGAACACTGAAGCTTTCTTT
TRBV6-6	-	TRBJ1-1	few	CASSYSKMGADHLEAFF	TGTGCCAGCAGTTACTCGAAAATGGGGGCCGACCACCTTGAAGCTTTCTTT
TRBV6-5	-	TRBJ2-4	-	CASTGGSDYIQYF	TGTGCCAGCACTGGCGGTTCGGATTATATTCAGTACTTC
TRBV7-9	TRBD1	TRBJ2-7	few	CASTPSGQQTYEQYF	TGTGCCAGCACCCCATCGGGACAGCAAACCTACGAGCAGTACTTC
TRBV4-3	-	TRBJ2-1	many	CASSQDREVPYHNEQFF	TGCGCCAGCAGCCAAGATCGAGAGGTCCCTTACCACAATGAGCAGTTCTTC
TRBV2	TRBD1	TRBJ1-2	-	CASRRTGPYGYTF	TGTGCCAGCAGGAGGACAGGACCCTATGGCTACACCTTC
TRBV7-9	-	TRBJ2-6	once	CASSPPGQLQGGANVLTF	TGTGCCAGCAGCCCCCCCGGCCAGCTCCAGGGGGGGGCCAACGTCCTGACTTTC
TRBV12-3/TRBV12-4	-	TRBJ2-2	-	CASSSGPAKLFF	TGTGCCAGCAGTTCCGGACCGGCGAAGCTGTTTTTT
TRBV19	TRBD2	TRBJ2-1	-	CASSMGSGGPLSQFF	TGTGCCAGTAGTATGGGAAGCGGGGGGCCGTTATCCCAGTTCTTC
TRBV27	TRBD1	TRBJ2-7	-	CASSTTGYEQYF	TGTGCCAGCAGCACGACAGGGTACGAGCAGTACTTC
TRBV4-2	-	TRBJ1-2	few	CASSQDPSGLAGYGYTF	TGTGCCAGCAGCCAAGATCCCTCGGGGCTCGCCGGGTATGGCTACACCTTC
TRBV4-1	TRBD1	TRBJ2-7	few	CASSHRGFPYEQYF	TGCGCCAGCAGTCACAGGGGGTTCCCCTACGAGCAGTACTTC
TRBV7-3	-	TRBJ2-7	many	CASSLTSSYEQYF	TGTGCCAGCAGCTTAACGTCGTCCTACGAGCAGTACTTC
TRBV11-2	-	TRBJ1-1	-	CASSLGSRANTEAFF	TGTGCCAGCAGCTTAGGTTCCAGGGCGAACACTGAAGCTTTCTTT
TRBV5-6	-	TRBJ2-5	few	CASSFGSYQETQYF	TGTGCCAGCAGCTTCGGGTCTTACCAAGAGACCCAGTACTTC
TRBV6-2/TRBV6-3	TRBD2	TRBJ2-1	few	CASSYNPNGGDNEQFF	TGTGCCAGCAGTTACAACCCGAACGGGGGGGACAATGAGCAGTTCTTC
TRBV5-5	-	TRBJ2-1	-	CASTSEGVEQFF	TGTGCCAGCACCTCCGAAGGGGTGGAGCAGTTCTTC
TRBV19	-	TRBJ2-1	-	CASAGAGTRYNEQFF	TGTGCCAGTGCCGGGGCCGGAACAAGATACAATGAGCAGTTCTTC
TRBV4-1	-	TRBJ1-1	few	CASSQAPRQANTEAFF	TGCGCCAGCAGCCAAGCCCCTCGACAGGCGAACACTGAAGCTTTCTTT
TRBV11-2	-	TRBJ2-1	many	CASSLEAALSYNEQFF	TGTGCCAGCAGCTTAGAGGCCGCTCTCTCCTACAATGAGCAGTTCTTC
TRBV6-6	-	TRBJ1-1	few	CAVFRGMNTEAFF	TGTGCCGTGTTCAGGGGCATGAACACTGAAGCTTTCTTT
TRBV7-2	-	TRBJ2-3	-	CASSLGVGRSGTDTQYF	TGTGCCAGCAGCTTAGGTGTGGGTAGAAGTGGCACAGATACGCAGTATTTT
TRBV5-1	-	TRBJ1-1	many	CASSLSARDLMNTEAFF	TGCGCCAGCAGCTTGTCGGCTCGGGACCTCATGAACACTGAAGCTTTCTTT